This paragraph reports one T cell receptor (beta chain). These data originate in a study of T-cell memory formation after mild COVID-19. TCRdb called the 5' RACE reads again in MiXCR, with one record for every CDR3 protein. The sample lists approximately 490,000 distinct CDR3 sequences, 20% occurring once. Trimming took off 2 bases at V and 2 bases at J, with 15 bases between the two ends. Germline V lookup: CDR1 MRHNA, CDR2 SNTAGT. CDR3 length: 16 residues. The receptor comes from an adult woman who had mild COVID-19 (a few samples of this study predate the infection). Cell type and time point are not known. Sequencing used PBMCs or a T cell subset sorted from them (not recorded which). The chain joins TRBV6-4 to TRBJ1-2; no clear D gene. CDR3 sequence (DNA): TGTGCCAGCAGTGACGTCCCTTATCCATCAAACTATGGCTACACCTTC. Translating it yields CASSDVPYPSNYGYTF.